A selection of T cell receptor beta chains follows, all from one sample in a study of shared clonotypes between healthy human individuals. TCRdb's table, derived via immunoSEQ multiplex PCR, lists solely in-frame clones and lacks some. The table shows 2,500,000 or so clones, with about nine tenths occurring only once. Material: naive CD4+ T cells from PBMCs. The receptors stem from a man younger than 35 in good health. Some clones in this sample may be carry-over from other donors' samples. The CDR3 runs from the conserved cysteine through the conserved F or W. The D gene is left open where the match is weak. Clone size is not always given. Where it is, it says once, few, many or a class for expanded clones.

v_call	clone_size	j_call	d_call	cdr3_nt	cdr3_aa
TRBV6-5	.	TRBJ2-2	.	TGTGCCAGCAGTTACTCGTACAGTTACACCGGGGAGCTGTTTTTT	CASSYSYSYTGELFF
TRBV7-2	.	TRBJ2-7	.	TGTGCCAGCAGCTTAGTGGGCGGAGGGACCTACGAGCAGTACTTC	CASSLVGGGTYEQYF
TRBV7-3	.	TRBJ1-1	TRBD1	TGTGCCAGCAGCCCTTCGACAGGGGGCAACACTGAAGCTTTCTTT	CASSPSTGGNTEAFF
TRBV6-6	.	TRBJ2-7	.	TGTGCCAGCAGTTACTCGTCGTACGGAAGCGAGCAGTACTTC	CASSYSSYGSEQYF
TRBV4-1	.	TRBJ2-5	.	TGCGCCAGCGGCCGCTTAGGGGGGGGAGAGACCCAGTACTTC	CASGRLGGGETQYF
TRBV11-2	.	TRBJ2-7	TRBD1	TGTGCCAGCAGCTTAGCTACAGGGGTTCCCTACGAGCAGTACTTC	CASSLATGVPYEQYF
TRBV4-2	.	TRBJ1-1	.	TGTGCCAGCAGCCAAGATCAGGGCTACACTGAAGCTTTCTTT	CASSQDQGYTEAFF
TRBV6-6	.	TRBJ2-4	.	TGTGCCAGCAGTTCCGGGACCCCTGGGAACATTCAGTACTTC	CASSSGTPGNIQYF
TRBV7-2	.	TRBJ2-7	TRBD2	TGTGCCAGCAGCCTTACTAGCGGTGTCTTCTACGAGCAGTACTTC	CASSLTSGVFYEQYF
TRBV6-4	.	TRBJ2-2	TRBD2	TGTGCCAGCAGTGGACTAGCGGGAGCCCCACTGGGGGAGCTGTTTTTT	CASSGLAGAPLGELFF
TRBV28	.	TRBJ2-7	.	TGTGCCAGCGGCTCCCCGGGGGCCTACGAGCAGTACTTC	CASGSPGAYEQYF
TRBV2	.	TRBJ1-5	.	TGTGCCAGCAGCGCGGGGAAAGGACGCAATCAGCCCCAGCATTTT	CASSAGKGRNQPQHF
TRBV4-3	.	TRBJ1-5	.	TGCGCCAGCAGCCAACGTGTTTATCAGCCCCAGCATTTT	CASSQRVYQPQHF
TRBV4-3	.	TRBJ2-1	TRBD2	TGCGCCAGCAGCCAAGCACTAGCGGGAGTGGGGAATGAGCAGTTCTTC	CASSQALAGVGNEQFF
TRBV5-1	.	TRBJ2-2	TRBD1	TGCGCCAGCAGCCCGACAGGGGAAAACACCGGGGAGCTGTTTTTT	CASSPTGENTGELFF
TRBV12-5	few	TRBJ2-3	.	TGTGCTAGTGGCCCTATTGGGGGCGATACGCAGTATTTT	CASGPIGGDTQYF
TRBV6-5	.	TRBJ2-7	TRBD1	TGTGCCAGCAGCCCCGACAGGGTCAGGTCCTACGAGCAGTACTTC	CASSPDRVRSYEQYF
TRBV27	.	TRBJ1-1	TRBD1	TGTGCCAGCAGTTTGGGAACTATAAGGGGGCGGGGGGAAGCTTTCTTT	CASSLGTIRGRGEAFF
TRBV11-2	.	TRBJ2-1	.	TGTGCCAGCAGCTTATATTTCTCTCGAGGTACAATCGCTTACAATGAGCAGTTCTTC	CASSLYFSRGTIAYNEQFF
TRBV5-1	.	TRBJ1-4	.	TGCGCCAGCAGTCTTTCCAGTTCTAATGAAAAACTGTTTTTT	CASSLSSSNEKLFF
TRBV6-5	.	TRBJ2-7	.	TGTGCCAGCAGCCTCCAGAGGGGACGGGCCTACGAGCAGTACTTC	CASSLQRGRAYEQYF
TRBV25-1	.	TRBJ2-7	.	TGTGCCAGCCAGGGGTACTACGAGCAGTACTTC	CASQGYYEQYF
TRBV28	few	TRBJ1-5	.	TGTGCCAGCAGTTTGTCCCCATACAAACAGCCCCAGCATTTT	CASSLSPYKQPQHF
TRBV9	.	TRBJ2-1	TRBD1	TGTGCCAGCAGCCCCGGGACAGGTTTGTACAATGAGCAGTTCTTC	CASSPGTGLYNEQFF
TRBV20-1	.	TRBJ1-4	.	TGCAGTGCTCCCCGTAGAGAAAAACTGTTTTTT	CSAPRREKLFF
TRBV11-2	.	TRBJ2-7	.	TGTGCCAGCAGCTTAGGAGGGTCACGACAGTACGAGCAGTACTTC	CASSLGGSRQYEQYF
TRBV7-2	.	TRBJ2-5	TRBD1	TGTGCCAGCAGGGGACAGGGGTGGGTTGGGACCCAGTACTTC	CASRGQGWVGTQYF
TRBV7-2	few	TRBJ1-5	.	TGTGCCAGCAGAAGGGGTAATCAGCCCCAGCATTTT	CASRRGNQPQHF
TRBV28	.	TRBJ2-3	TRBD2	TGTGCCAGCAGCCTCATTCCTAGCGGGAGTGCAGATACGCAGTATTTT	CASSLIPSGSADTQYF
TRBV7-3	.	TRBJ1-5	.	TGTGCCAGCAGCCCCCCCGACAGTCAGCCCCAGCATTTT	CASSPPDSQPQHF